The clone carrying this T cell receptor beta chain appeared many times. Its antigen is unidentified. The sample is drawn from a study of blood T cells in healthy people across ages. Overall study results and limits: Roughly linearly, TCR beta diversity per million T cells fell as age increased. Unsorted PBMCs blocked a conclusive comparison of naive and antigen-experienced cells. Estimates of total diversity, which came from one million sequenced T cells, were considered to be underestimates.

The ends were cut back, 4 bases at V and 4 bases at J, with 8 bases in the middle. This CDR3 contains 13 residues. Germline CDR1 and CDR2: SNHLY and FYNNEI. PCR was performed a second time for about 7 to 12 cycles using a sample-barcoded 5' primer and a J-beta primer mix. MiXCR, run by TCRdb on the 5' RACE reads, gives a single entry per CDR3 protein. The sample lists around 800,000 distinct CDR3 sequences, around half occurring once. The people who gave samples were healthy Caucasians from Russia, aged roughly 6 to 100. This clonotype was obtained from an elderly man in good health. This chain joins TRBV2 and TRBJ1-5; TRBD1 is a possible D gene (5 bases). The sample taken for sequencing was blood. Here the CDR3 DNA reads TGTGCCAGCAGTGGTCAGGGAAATCAGCCCCAGCATTTT. Amino acids: CASSGQGNQPQHF.